This T cell receptor (beta chain) was captured by sequencing in a study of blood T cell repertoires in COVID-19. At the level of the study: Acute-phase and convalescent COVID-19 samples originated in the United States, Italy and Spain. Sources were T cells, B-cell-depleted T cells, or PBMCs; the material itself was cDNA or gDNA.

Original analysis: Cell counts per sample came from amplifying reference gene primers. TCRdb keeps only in-frame clones here, not all; method: immunoSEQ multiplex PCR. V, J and clone size are taken as reported in that table, and D and trimming were inferred from the DNA itself. This sample has approximately 260,000 clones, with around 88% found just once. The participants were between about 18 and 100 years old and came from some 23 US areas. The sequence came from a woman in her thirties or forties with acute COVID-19. Sequenced input: PBMCs or T cells enriched from blood (not recorded which).

In DNA, the CDR3 is TGTGCCAGCAGGGAACAGAGATTGACTGAAGCTTTCTTT. Translated, it gives CASREQRLTEAFF. The genes are TRBV6-6 and TRBJ1-1; D ambiguous. Germline V gene lookup returns CDR1 MNHNY and CDR2 SVGAGI (reference sequence). There are 13 residues in the CDR3. Between the trimmed V and J ends, which lost 6 bases and 5 bases, there was a span of 13 bases.